Below are 30 T cell receptor beta chains sequenced from a single sample in a study of identical twins. One entry per CDR3 protein, called by TCRdb with MiXCR from the 5' RACE reads. The repertoire holds 600,000 to 800,000 distinct CDR3 sequences, around 21% seen once, with about 4.3% in the top ten. Another study also made use of these data, one on T cells expressing NK-cell markers.

The sequencing sample was made of PBMCs. These receptors all stem from a woman aged 18-29 years in good health.

This clonotype was seen only a few times. This chain links TRBV7-6 with TRBJ2-3; tentative D call: TRBD2 (6 bases). The V end lost 3 bases, the J end lost 4 bases, and 17 bases lay between the germline ends. Germline V gene lookup returns CDR1 SGHVS and CDR2 FNYEAQ. This CDR3 has 16 residues. CDR3 protein: CASSLAGPSRADTQYF. Written as DNA, the CDR3 is TGTGCCAGCAGCTTGGCGGGACCTTCCAGAGCAGATACGCAGTATTTT. Complete variable domain (other parts from reference TRBV7-6 and TRBJ2-3): GAGVSQSPRYKVTKRGQDVALRCDPISGHVSLYWYRQALGQGPEFLTYFNYEAQQDKSGLPNDRFSAERPEGSISTLTIQRTEQRDSAMYRCASSLAGPSRADTQYFGPGTRLTVL.

This sequence joins TRBV7-6 and TRBJ2-2; D is possibly TRBD1 (6 bases). The length of the CDR3 is 15 residues. V lost 1 base, J lost 5 bases, and 11 bases lay in between. Germline CDR1 is SGHVS and CDR2 is FNYEAQ. CDR3 sequence reads: CASSLEGGPTGELFF. In nucleotides, the CDR3 is TGTGCCAGCAGCTTAGAAGGGGGACCAACCGGGGAGCTGTTTTTT.

The gene calls are TRBV7-2 and TRBJ1-2; 7 bases are shared with TRBD1. The CDR3 is 14 residues long. V shed 1 base and J 5 bases; nucleotides not matched to a gene: 4. Looked up from germline, CDR1 is SGHTA and CDR2 is FQGNSA. The CDR3 sequence is CASSLGGTAYGYTF. The DNA for the CDR3 is TGTGCCAGCAGCTTAGGGGGGACAGCGTATGGCTACACCTTC.

V gene TRBV6-5 combines with J gene TRBJ1-1; 9 bases match TRBD1. This CDR3 spans 14 amino acids. Trimming at V came to 2 bases and at J to 10 bases, leaving 8 bases not matched to a gene. Germline CDR1 MNHEY, CDR2 SVGAGI. The CDR3 region has the DNA TGTGCCAGCAGTTACCAGGGACAGGGACGCGGAGCTTTCTTT. Residues: CASSYQGQGRGAFF.

This clonotype appeared a few times. This chain connects TRBV29-1 to TRBJ2-1; D is possibly TRBD2 (6 bases). Germline V gene lookup returns CDR1 SQVTM and CDR2 ANQGSEA. CDR3 size: 15 residues. V lost 6 bases to trimming and J lost 0 bases, with 15 bases between them. CDR3 amino acids: CSVESHGGSYNEQFF. The CDR3 DNA is TGCAGCGTGGAATCGCACGGGGGCTCCTACAATGAGCAGTTCTTC.

J is TRBJ1-5 and V is TRBV28; possible D gene TRBD1, 6 bases. Trimming took 11 bases from V and 4 from J, leaving 15 bases between them. This CDR3 has 13 amino acids. From germline, CDR1 is MDHEN and CDR2 SYDVKM. The CDR3 loop is CALSPGVNQPQHF. CDR3 DNA: TGTGCCCTGAGTCCAGGGGTGAATCAGCCCCAGCATTTT. Full variable domain (remainder filled in from reference TRBV28 and TRBJ1-5): DVKVTQSSRYLVKRTGEKVFLECVQDMDHENMFWYRQDPGLGLRLIYFSYDVKMKEKGDIPEGYSVSREKKERFSLILESASTNQTSMYLCALSPGVNQPQHFGDGTRLSIL.

This clonotype was detected only a few times. The rearrangement links TRBV5-1 to TRBJ1-3; 9 nucleotides align to TRBD1. The CDR3 covers 16 residues. With V trimmed by 4 bases and J by 3 bases, 8 bases remained unmatched. Germline CDR1 is SGHRS and CDR2 is YFSETQ. The CDR3 DNA reads as TGCGCCAGCAGCCTTACAGGGGGCGCGAATGGAAACACCATATATTTT. This gives the protein CASSLTGGANGNTIYF.

This clonotype was detected only a few times. The CDR3 DNA sequence: TGTGCCAGCAGCTTGGTTTTTGGCAGGGATACTGAAGCTTTCTTT. Its protein is CASSLVFGRDTEAFF. This rearrangement joins TRBV5-6 to TRBJ1-1; the D gene is possibly TRBD1 (5 bases). This CDR3 comprises 15 residues. From germline, CDR1 is SGHDT and CDR2 YYEEEE. Trimming shortened V by 0 bases and J by 5 bases, and 14 bases separated the two germline ends. Together with reference TRBV5-6 and TRBJ1-1, the CDR3 gives the full variable domain: DAGVTQSPTHLIKTRGQQVTLRCSPKSGHDTVSWYQQALGQGPQFIFQYYEEEERQRGNFPDRFSGHQFPNYSSELNVNALLLGDSALYLCASSLVFGRDTEAFFGQGTRLTVV.

This clonotype was detected many times. The chain joins TRBV3-1 to TRBJ2-1, with 8 bases fitting TRBD2. The CDR3 is 18 amino acids. The germline V gene has CDR1 LGHDT and CDR2 YNNKEL (reference sequence). J was trimmed by 0 bases and V by 4 bases; bases with no gene match: 11. DNA for the CDR3: TGTGCCAGCAGCCCGCCTAGACTAGCGACAGGCTCCTACAATGAGCAGTTCTTC. Translated, it gives CASSPPRLATGSYNEQFF.

The chain recombines TRBV7-2 with TRBJ2-7; 8 bases fit TRBD1. V dropped 6 bases and J dropped 5; count of bases not matched to a gene: 12. Per germline, CDR1 SGHTA and CDR2 FQGNSA. This CDR3 is built from 15 residues. The CDR3 region is CASSWVGRGLNEQYF. The CDR3 DNA reads TGTGCCAGCAGTTGGGTGGGCAGGGGGCTCAACGAGCAGTACTTC.

This clonotype was counted only a few times. V gene TRBV12-3 or TRBV12-4 combines with J gene TRBJ2-7, with a tentative D call TRBD2 (7 bases). CDR3 length equals 15 residues. V lost 6 bases and J lost 2, with 17 bases in between. The CDR3 reads CASRPAGGGAYEQYF. CDR3 nucleotides: TGTGCCAGCAGACCGGCCGGCGGGGGCGCCTACGAGCAGTACTTC.

The V call is TRBV5-1, the J call TRBJ2-3; D may be TRBD2 (5 bases). The germline CDR1 and CDR2 sequences are SGHRS and YFSETQ. CDR3 length: 15 amino acids. Trimming took off 7 bases at V and 1 base at J, with 16 bases between the two ends. Here the CDR3 reads CASRLEALGTDTQYF. The DNA for the CDR3 is TGCGCCAGCCGACTGGAGGCCTTGGGCACAGATACGCAGTATTTT.

This clonotype has a count of ten or more. The chain has TRBV12-3 or TRBV12-4 and TRBJ1-2; D not certain. The CDR3 sequence is 15 residues long. Trimming left V 1 base short and J 5 bases short, with 14 bases between. The chain's CDR3 is CASSLGTGRLYGYTF. For the CDR3, the DNA is TGTGCCAGCAGTTTAGGCACCGGGAGGTTATATGGCTACACCTTC.

The gene calls are TRBV20-1 and TRBJ2-1, with 7 bases aligning to TRBD2. CDR1 and CDR2 (germline): DFQATT, SNEGSKA (reference sequence). This CDR3 contains 15 residues. V was pared by 4 bases and J by 5 bases, with 11 bases of the junction left unmatched. The CDR3 is CSATRDYRPNNEQFF. As DNA, the CDR3 is TGCAGTGCTACGAGGGACTACCGACCAAACAATGAGCAGTTCTTC.

This clonotype has a handful of counts. The CDR3 reads CSFWDRETQYF. The CDR3 nucleotides are TGCAGTTTTTGGGACCGGGAGACCCAGTACTTC. V usage is TRBV20-1 and J usage is TRBJ2-5; possibly TRBD1 or TRBD2 for D (5 bases each). V was trimmed by 8 bases and J by 5 bases, leaving 12 bases between them. CDR1 is DFQATT and CDR2 is SNEGSKA in the germline V gene (reference sequence). The CDR3 covers 11 residues.

The J gene is TRBJ2-3, the V gene TRBV12-3 or TRBV12-4; no clear D. With 6 bases removed from V and 2 bases from J, the gap between germline ends came to 18 bases. The CDR3 is 16 residues long. This chain's CDR3 is CASSAARLTITDTQYF. As DNA, the CDR3 is TGTGCCAGCAGCGCCGCGCGCCTAACTATCACAGATACGCAGTATTTT.

The chain carries TRBV4-2 and TRBJ2-3, with 8 bases identical to TRBD2. The V and J ends lost 0 bases and 1 base, in that order; junction bases with no gene match: 12. Germline V gene sequence: CDR1 LGHNA, CDR2 YNFKEQ. The CDR3 extends over 19 amino acids. This CDR3 is CASSQDISGGRRGTDTQYF. The CDR3 DNA sequence: TGTGCCAGCAGCCAAGATATCAGCGGGGGCCGCAGGGGCACAGATACGCAGTATTTT.

This rearrangement joins TRBV15 to TRBJ2-7; TRBD1 matches at 10 bases. V shed 4 bases and J 3 bases; nucleotides not matched to a gene: 9. This CDR3 has 16 residues. Germline V CDR1 and CDR2: LNHNV, YYDKDF (reference sequence). CDR3 loop: CATSTHPDRGIYEQYF. The CDR3 region has the DNA TGTGCCACCAGCACCCACCCGGACAGGGGGATCTACGAGCAGTACTTC.

The V and J genes are TRBV6-5 and TRBJ2-1, with 7 nucleotides matching TRBD2. The length of the CDR3 is 11 residues. The J segment lost 14 bases and the V segment lost 2 bases, leaving 3 bases of the junction unmatched. CDR1 and CDR2 from the germline V gene are MNHEY and SVGAGI. CDR3 residues: CASSYGGSEFF. The CDR3, as DNA: TGTGCCAGCAGTTACGGCGGGAGTGAGTTCTTC.

The chain has TRBV20-1 and TRBJ2-1; 8 bases are a match to TRBD2. This CDR3 region has 13 residues. CDR1 and CDR2 from the germline V gene are DFQATT and SNEGSKA (reference sequence). The CDR3 nucleotides read TGCACCGCAAGCGGGGGACCGAACAATGAGCAGTTCTTC. It encodes CTASGGPNNEQFF.

The chain is built from TRBV7-9 and TRBJ2-7; 7 nucleotides match TRBD1. The CDR3 has 14 residues. Trimming removed 3 bases from V and 4 bases from J; junction bases left unmatched: 6. CDR1 SEHNR and CDR2 FQNEAQ come from the germline V gene (reference sequence). As DNA, the CDR3 is TGTGCCAGCAGCTTTTCTCAGGGGGTGTACGAGCAGTACTTC. This codes for CASSFSQGVYEQYF.

This chain connects TRBV7-6 to TRBJ2-3, with 8 bases that match TRBD2. V lost 5 bases to trimming and J lost 0 bases; unmatched junction nucleotides: 4. The CDR3 sequence is 15 residues long. CDR1 SGHVS and CDR2 FNYEAQ come from the germline V gene. The CDR3: CASSRGGGSTDTQYF. CDR3 bases: TGTGCCAGCAGCCGGGGGGGAGGCAGCACAGATACGCAGTATTTT.

The chain couples TRBV5-6 to TRBJ1-1; possibly TRBD1 for D (6 bases). The germline V gene encodes CDR1 SGHDT and CDR2 YYEEEE. The CDR3 length is 15 residues. V lost 5 bases, J lost 0 bases, and 14 bases lay in between. Written as DNA, the CDR3 is TGTGCCAGCAGTCGGGGACACCCATTGAACACTGAAGCTTTCTTT. As protein: CASSRGHPLNTEAFF.

This clonotype was counted between two and nine times. The chain carries TRBV3-1 and TRBJ2-1; the D is unclear. CDR1 and CDR2 from the germline V gene are LGHDT and YNNKEL (reference sequence). The CDR3 loop spans 11 amino acids. The V and J ends lost 4 bases and 9 bases respectively, with 7 bases between them. Here the CDR3 reads CASSRFAEQFF. Written as DNA, the CDR3 is TGTGCCAGCAGCCGGTTCGCTGAGCAGTTCTTC.

In its sample, this clonotype was seen a few times. V is TRBV6-1 and J is TRBJ1-6; D is uncertain. With 7 bases removed from V and 6 bases from J, the gap between germline ends came to 13 bases. The CDR3 contains 14 residues. Germline assignment: CDR1 MNHNS and CDR2 SASEGT. CDR3 residues: CASTNRGSNSPLHF. DNA for the CDR3: TGTGCCAGCACCAACAGAGGGTCTAATTCACCCCTCCACTTT.

The chain links TRBV10-2 to TRBJ2-7; D is perhaps TRBD2 (5 bases). V was trimmed by 8 bases and J by 7 bases, leaving 21 bases between them. The CDR3 is 14 residues long. CDR1 and CDR2 from the germline V gene are WSHSY and SAAADI. In DNA, the CDR3 is TGCGCCAGCGGGCGGACGACCGTTGGGGAGGAGCAGTACTTC. This codes for CASGRTTVGEEQYF.

This clonotype has just a few counts. This chain joins TRBV7-8 and TRBJ2-1; D is ambiguous. Trimming shortened V by 2 bases and J by 3 bases, and 11 bases separated the two germline ends. CDR1 is SGHVS and CDR2 is FQNEAQ in the germline V gene. CDR3 size: 15 residues. The CDR3 region is CASSLSRVGYNEQFF. The DNA of the CDR3 is TGTGCCAGCAGCTTATCCCGGGTTGGCTACAATGAGCAGTTCTTC.

The chain employs TRBV2 and TRBJ2-5; 12 bases agree with TRBD1. The CDR3 is made up of 14 amino acids. V shed 7 bases and J 4 bases; nucleotides not matched to a gene: 4. Germline assignment: CDR1 SNHLY and CDR2 FYNNEI. The CDR3: CASTGQGASETQYF. In DNA, the CDR3 is TGTGCCAGCACGGGACAGGGGGCTTCAGAGACCCAGTACTTC. Drawing the rest from reference TRBV2 and TRBJ2-5, the complete variable domain is EPEVTQTPSHQVTQMGQEVILRCVPISNHLYFYWYRQILGQKVEFLVSFYNNEISEKSEIFDDQFSVERPDGSNFTLKIRSTKLEDSAMYFCASTGQGASETQYFGPGTRLLVL.

This clonotype occurred a few times. V gene TRBV20-1 combines with J gene TRBJ1-1; tentatively, D is TRBD1 (5 bases). The CDR3 length is 11 residues. The ends were cut back, 6 bases at V and 5 bases at J, with 10 bases in the middle. The germline V gene has CDR1 DFQATT and CDR2 SNEGSKA (reference sequence). CDR3 nucleotide sequence: TGCAGTGCCCCGGGGGGGACTGAAGCTTTCTTT. Protein product: CSAPGGTEAFF.

J is TRBJ2-3 and V is TRBV7-2; D might be TRBD2 (7 bases). Trimming took off 5 bases at V and 2 bases at J, with 17 bases between the two ends. The CDR3 extends over 16 amino acids. From germline, CDR1 is SGHTA and CDR2 FQGNSA. The CDR3: CASSPRGGAPTDTQYF. Here the CDR3 DNA reads TGTGCCAGCAGCCCTAGGGGGGGGGCTCCCACAGATACGCAGTATTTT.